The 17 T cell receptor beta chains listed next were all sequenced from one sample in a study of cytomegalovirus exposure and HLA in healthy donors. 13 Jbeta primers and 60 Vbeta primers were used for the PCR. TCRdb's copy holds only in-frame clones and misses some; the assay was immunoSEQ multiplex PCR. The profile shows approximately 110,000 clones, 60% to 80% of them singletons. The sequencing sample was made of PBMCs. These receptors came from a man aged 45-65 years in good health and CMV-seropositive.

The chain uses TRBV19 and TRBJ2-3, with D perhaps TRBD1 (5 bases). The germline V gene has CDR1 LNHDA and CDR2 SQIVND (reference sequence). Trimming left V 0 bases short and J 5 bases short, with 9 bases between. The CDR3 sequence is 14 residues long. In DNA, the CDR3 is TGTGCCAGTAGTATAGAGTGGGGCCAAGATACGCAGTATTTT. This encodes CASSIEWGQDTQYF.

In this sample, this clone turned up a few times. This chain connects TRBV14 to TRBJ2-1; 9 bases match TRBD2. The germline V gene encodes CDR1 SGHDN and CDR2 FVKESK. The ends lost 4 bases at V and 6 bases at J; junction bases unmatched: 7. This CDR3 spans 15 amino acids. CDR3 in amino acids: CASSRRAGGFNEQFF. For the CDR3, the DNA is TGTGCCAGCAGCCGCCGAGCGGGAGGTTTCAATGAGCAGTTCTTC.

The rearrangement joins TRBV19 to TRBJ1-1; 9 positions match TRBD1. Germline V gene sequence: CDR1 LNHDA, CDR2 SQIVND (reference sequence). V lost 11 bases and J lost 4; bases outside the gene matches: 14. The CDR3 runs to 15 residues. The CDR3 reads CASTKQGARGTEAFF. As DNA, the CDR3 is TGTGCCTCAACGAAACAGGGGGCGCGGGGCACTGAAGCTTTCTTT.

CDR3 residues: CASSQTSGTYNEQFF. In nucleotides, the CDR3 is TGTGCCAGCAGCCAGACTAGCGGCACCTACAATGAGCAGTTCTTC. This chain connects TRBV11-2 to TRBJ2-1; 9 positions agree with TRBD2. Trimming cost V 5 bases and J 2 bases; bases outside gene matches: 4. Germline values: CDR1 SGHAT, CDR2 FQNNGV. This CDR3 is built from 15 residues.

A few counts support this clone. The V and J genes are TRBV19 and TRBJ2-1, with D maybe TRBD2 (5 bases). Looked up from germline, CDR1 is LNHDA and CDR2 is SQIVND (reference sequence). The CDR3 sequence is 14 residues long. V shed 3 bases and J shed 1 base, with 7 bases lying between them. The CDR3 loop reads CASSMRESYNEQFF. CDR3 bases: TGTGCCAGTAGTATGAGGGAGTCCTACAATGAGCAGTTCTTC.

The chain employs TRBV18 and TRBJ1-3, with D hard to call. Germline CDR1 and CDR2: KGHSH and LQKENI. This CDR3 region has 13 residues. Trimming stripped 6 bases from V and 4 bases from J, with 10 bases between. CDR3 loop: CASSRTPGNTIYF. The CDR3 nucleotides read TGTGCCAGCTCCCGAACACCGGGAAACACCATATATTTT.

This chain joins TRBV5-1 and TRBJ2-7; 8 bases align to TRBD2. The CDR3 extends over 14 amino acids. The V gene's germline CDR1 is SGHRS and CDR2 YFSETQ. Trimming at V came to 5 bases and at J to 3 bases, leaving 7 bases not matched to a gene. CDR3 nucleotide sequence: TGCGCCAGCAGTTACGGGACTAGAAACTACGAGCAGTACTTC. It translates to CASSYGTRNYEQYF.

The chain links TRBV4-1 to TRBJ2-3; 9 bases map to TRBD2. J gave up 3 bases and V 3 bases, and 10 bases lay outside the gene matches. Germline loops: CDR1 MGHRA, CDR2 YSYEKL. This CDR3 is 17 amino acids long. The CDR3 DNA reads TGCGCCAGCAGCCAGGGCATAGCGGGGGTTTATACAGATACGCAGTATTTT. Its protein product is CASSQGIAGVYTDTQYF.

The chain is built from TRBV5-6 and TRBJ1-4; 10 nucleotides match TRBD1. In germline, CDR1 is SGHDT, CDR2 YYEEEE. V shed 4 bases and J 0 bases; nucleotides not matched to a gene: 6. This CDR3 is built from 17 residues. In DNA, the CDR3 is TGTGCCAGCAGCCGGGGACAGGGGAGTGCAACTAATGAAAAACTGTTTTTT. Translated, it gives CASSRGQGSATNEKLFF.

This clone appeared many times. The chain couples TRBV11-2 to TRBJ1-4, with a weak D call TRBD1 (5 bases). The CDR3 is 14 amino acids. The V end was cut by 5 bases, the J end by 8 bases, with 15 bases between. Looked up from germline, CDR1 is SGHAT and CDR2 is FQNNGV. Here the CDR3 DNA reads TGTGCCAGCAGCGTCATCGGACAAGGGGAAAAACTGTTTTTT. Protein: CASSVIGQGEKLFF.

The chain uses TRBV29-1 and TRBJ2-7; 9 bases line up with TRBD1. V dropped 4 bases and J dropped 5; count of bases not matched to a gene: 9. The CDR3 loop spans 14 amino acids. The germline V gene has CDR1 SQVTM and CDR2 ANQGSEA. CDR3 DNA: TGCAGCGTTGTAGGGGGACAGGGAGTGCACGAGCAGTACTTC. It is translated as CSVVGGQGVHEQYF.

DNA of the CDR3: TGTGCCAGCAGCCTAAGGGAGGGACAGGCGTATTTT. Protein product: CASSLREGQAYF. The J gene is TRBJ2-3, the V gene TRBV7-2; D may be TRBD1 (8 bases). Trimming left V 5 bases short and J 14 bases short, with 17 bases between. In germline, CDR1 is SGHTA, CDR2 FQGNSA. The CDR3 totals 12 residues.

The genes are TRBV28 and TRBJ1-2; the D gene is possibly TRBD1 (5 bases). The V end was cut by 5 bases, the J end by 7 bases, with 20 bases between. Germline CDR1 reads MDHEN; CDR2 reads SYDVKM. This CDR3 is 15 amino acids long. CDR3 nucleotides: TGTGCCAGCAGTCTTCTAACAGGTCCCTCCCGTGGCTACACCTTC. It is translated as CASSLLTGPSRGYTF.

V is TRBV10-3 and J is TRBJ2-7; D might be TRBD1 (6 bases). V dropped 5 bases and J dropped 2 bases, with 10 bases sitting between them. The germline V gene has CDR1 ENHRY and CDR2 SYGVKD. This CDR3 has 13 residues. In DNA, the CDR3 is TGTGCCATCAGTACGACAGGCGCCTACGAGCAGTACTTC. Translated: CAISTTGAYEQYF.

Concerning this clone itself: The junction departs from germline at one end; a sequencing error may be responsible. V and J are TRBV2 and TRBJ2-1; 7 positions agree with TRBD2. The CDR3 contains 16 residues. Per germline, CDR1 SNHLY and CDR2 FYNNEI. Written as DNA, the CDR3 is TGTGCCAACAGTGAAAAGGATGGCGGGAGTGGATATGAGCAGTTCTTC. This sequence encodes CANSEKDGGSGYEQFF.

CDR3 bases: TGTGCCAGCAGCTTAAGGACAGGGGCTGCTGAAGCTTTCTTT. Amino acids: CASSLRTGAAEAFF. V usage is TRBV7-8 and J usage is TRBJ1-1; 9 bases match TRBD1. The CDR3 has 14 amino acids. V gave up 2 bases and J gave up 6 bases; unmatched junction bases: 4. Germline V gene data show CDR1 as SGHVS and CDR2 as FQNEAQ.

V and J are TRBV6-1 and TRBJ1-1; 7 bases align to TRBD1. The CDR3 spans 13 residues. V shed 5 bases and J 3 bases; nucleotides not matched to a gene: 3. Germline-derived CDR1 and CDR2 are MNHNS and SASEGT. Here the CDR3 reads CASSTDRHTEAFF. CDR3 nucleotide sequence: TGTGCCAGCAGTACGGACAGGCACACTGAAGCTTTCTTT.